This T cell receptor beta chain comes out of a study of blood T cells in healthy people across ages. Combining a sample-barcoded 5' primer with a J-beta primer mix, a second PCR ran for 7 to 11 cycles. One entry per CDR3 protein, called by TCRdb with MiXCR from the 5' RACE reads. The sample records about 1.4 million distinct CDR3 sequences, approximately 59% being singletons. Russia was home to the donors, healthy Caucasian individuals aged 6 to 90. There were at least 5.5 micrograms of total RNA extracted from every sample. Study observations and caveats: Estimates based on one million T cells were treated as lower bounds.

Remarks on this clonotype: The target antigen is unknown.

Per the germline V gene, CDR1 is WNHNN and CDR2 is SYGVQD (reference sequence). This CDR3 has 14 residues. The V gene end was trimmed by 8 bases and the J gene end by 8 bases; junction bases not matched to a gene: 8. V is TRBV10-1 and J is TRBJ1-4; 10 bases fit TRBD1. Input material: blood. The sequence was collected from a man in his late teens or twenties in good health. The CDR3 spells CASPDRGREEKLFF. Written as DNA, the CDR3 is TGCGCCAGCCCCGACAGGGGGCGAGAGGAAAAACTGTTTTTT.